Below are 29 T cell receptor beta chains sequenced from a single sample in a study of T cell clonality in common variable immunodeficiency (dated by TCRdb to between 2014 and 2017). General conclusions and limits of the study: CVID TCRbeta sequences were reported to have fewer deletions and N-nucleotide insertions and to lack highly modified clones with 13 or more V deletions.

Libraries came from the immunoSEQ multiplex PCR assay. In TCRdb, the immuneACCESS table is reduced to in-frame sequences with V and J assigned. These tables do not hold every clone; where another copy was compared, an unresolved V gene accounts for under half, and the others remain unexplained. The sample comprises approximately 35,000 clones, and every one was counted more than once. Together, the top ten hold 6.7% of the sample. These receptors lack a known antigen. The sequenced material came from peripheral blood mononuclear cells. The origin of the receptors is a human donor with common variable immunodeficiency.

The table lists this clone with many counts. The CDR3 reads CASSPQGGAVGETQYF. The sequenced CDR3 bases are TGTGCCAGCTCACCACAGGGAGGGGCGGTAGGAGAGACC. This chain joins TRBV18 and TRBJ2-5, with 7 bases matching TRBD2. The read stops 3 residues short of the end of the CDR3; the missing end is completed from the germline J gene. CDR1 and CDR2 from the germline V gene are KGHSH and LQKENI. The CDR3 consists of 16 residues. Trimming cost V 1 base and J 4 bases; bases outside gene matches: 9.

Concerning this clone itself: One end of the junction does not line up with germline, which may come from a read error. The CDR3 is cut off 3 residues early in the read; its end comes from the germline J gene. The rearrangement joins TRBV5-6 to TRBJ1-6; D uncertain. The CDR3 has 13 residues. The germline CDR1 and CDR2 sequences are SGHDT and YYEEEE. Here the CDR3 reads CASSVVRNSTLHF. The CDR3 bases that were read are TGTGCCAGCAGCGTGGTCAGGAATTCAACC.

This clone was counted ten times or more. The part of the CDR3 DNA that was read is TGTGCCAGCAGTGGGGGACTAGCGGGAGACAAAGAGACC. It encodes CASSGGLAGDKET. The complete CDR3 reads CASSGGLAGDKETQYF. V gene TRBV2 combines with J gene TRBJ2-5; 14 bases map to TRBD2. The observed sequence ends 3 residues before the CDR3 terminus, with the missing tail filled in from the germline J gene. Germline V gene data show CDR1 as SNHLY and CDR2 as FYNNEI. J gave up 3 bases and V 4 bases, and 4 bases lay outside the gene matches. CDR3 length: 16 residues.

This clone was observed a handful of times. The CDR3 end lies 3 residues beyond the end of the read and is filled in from the germline J gene. The V call is TRBV7-9, the J call TRBJ2-5; D might be TRBD2 (6 bases). Trimming removed 3 bases from V and 5 bases from J, with 13 bases in between. The CDR3 extends over 14 amino acids. Germline V gene sequence: CDR1 SEHNR, CDR2 FQNEAQ (reference sequence). Partial CDR3 DNA: TGTGCCAGCAGCTTCGGGGGTGGAACGGAGACC. This codes for CASSFGGGTET. The entire CDR3 sequence reads CASSFGGGTETQYF.

Remarks on this clone: The sequence runs out 3 residues before the end of the CDR3; the remainder is reconstructed from the germline J gene. V gene TRBV5-4 combines with J gene TRBJ2-5; the match to TRBD2 covers 12 bases. The ends lost 1 base at V and 1 base at J; junction bases unmatched: 2. This CDR3 is 16 amino acids long. Germline V gene sequence: CDR1 SGHNT, CDR2 YYREEE (reference sequence). The CDR3 bases that were read are TGTGCCAGCAGCTTGCCACTAGCGGGGGGCCAAGAGACC. Translated: CASSLPLAGGQET. The full CDR3 sequence reads CASSLPLAGGQETQYF.

This clone has at least ten counts. The read ends 3 residues shy of where the CDR3 ends; the end is completed using the germline J gene. The chain has TRBV18 and TRBJ2-7, with 9 bases matching TRBD1. The length of the CDR3 is 15 residues. The trim removed 3 bases at V and 2 bases at J, leaving 5 bases unmatched. The germline CDR1 and CDR2 sequences are KGHSH and LQKENI. The CDR3 is CASSPGTGNPYEQYF. The CDR3 DNA, read in part, is TGTGCCAGCTCACCCGGGACAGGGAATCCCTACGAG.

Sample share makes this clone medium-sized. Read coverage stops 3 residues before the CDR3 terminus; the germline J gene supplies the remainder. The V and J genes are TRBV28 and TRBJ1-6, with a possible D match to TRBD1 (5 bases). Trimming stripped 11 bases from V and 4 bases from J, with 12 bases between. The CDR3 runs 13 residues. The V gene's germline CDR1 is MDHEN and CDR2 SYDVKM. The CDR3 here is CAGRQTYNSPLHF. CDR3 bases read: TGTGCCGGCCGACAGACTTATAATTCACCC.

This clone was seen many times. The read stops 3 residues short of the end of the CDR3; the missing end is completed from the germline J gene. The V and J genes are TRBV28 and TRBJ2-1; weak D call: TRBD2 (6 bases). V lost 1 base to trimming and J lost 5 bases, with 9 bases between them. The CDR3 runs 14 residues. The V gene's germline CDR1 is MDHEN and CDR2 SYDVKM. This chain's CDR3 is CASSLFGGNNEQFF. Partial CDR3 DNA: TGTGCCAGCAGTTTATTTGGGGGGAACAATGAG.

In the case of this clone: The read ends 3 residues shy of where the CDR3 ends; the end is completed using the germline J gene. The genes are TRBV2 and TRBJ2-3, with 8 bases that match TRBD1. CDR1 and CDR2 (germline): SNHLY, FYNNEI. This CDR3 has 15 amino acids. J gave up 0 bases and V 6 bases, and 5 bases lay outside the gene matches. The CDR3 region is CASRSQGGSTDTQYF. CDR3 DNA (partial): TGTGCCAGCAGATCACAGGGGGGAAGCACAGATACG.

This clone occurred many times. The read terminates 3 residues ahead of where the CDR3 ends, so the germline J gene completes it. V usage is TRBV7-9 and J usage is TRBJ2-1, with 9 nucleotides matching TRBD1. The CDR3 contains 15 residues. In germline, CDR1 is SEHNR, CDR2 FQNEAQ (reference sequence). Trimming cost V 6 bases and J 1 base; bases outside gene matches: 4. This CDR3 reads CASSTTGGSYNEQFF. The CDR3 bases that were read are TGTGCCAGCAGTACGACAGGGGGGTCCTACAATGAG. Full variable domain (missing parts from reference TRBV7-9 and TRBJ2-1): DTGVSQNPRHKITKRGQNVTFRCDPISEHNRLYWYRQTLGQGPEFLTYFQNEAQLEKSRLLSDRFSAERPKGSFSTLEIQRTEQGDSAMYLCASSTTGGSYNEQFFGPGTRLTVL.

In this sample, this clone turned up many times. The read gets to within 3 residues of the CDR3 end, and the germline J gene fills in the rest. The chain links TRBV6-2 or TRBV6-3 to TRBJ2-5; TRBD2 might be the D (5 bases). Deletions cut 5 bases from V and 5 bases from J, with 15 bases between. The CDR3 totals 14 residues. CDR1 MNHEY and CDR2 SVGEGT come from the germline V gene. The sequenced part of the CDR3 DNA is TGTGCCAGCAGTCCTATAACTAGAATCGAGACC. This sequence encodes CASSPITRIET. The entire CDR3 protein is CASSPITRIETQYF.

For this clone: The CDR3 end is not reached by the read, which stops 3 residues before it; the germline J gene fills it in. The genes are TRBV7-8 and TRBJ2-7; 8 bases fit TRBD2. The ends lost 6 bases at V and 3 bases at J; junction bases unmatched: 13. The germline CDR1 and CDR2 sequences are SGHVS and FQNEAQ. CDR3 length: 16 amino acids. CDR3 sequence: CASRPKLGTSLYEQYF. The CDR3 DNA, read in part, is TGTGCCAGCAGGCCAAAGCTCGGGACTAGTCTCTACGAG.

With regard to this clone: The CDR3 end is not reached by the read, which stops 3 residues before it; the germline J gene fills it in. The rearrangement uses TRBV7-9 and TRBJ2-3; D is unclear. Trimming left V 3 bases short and J 4 bases short, with 11 bases between. Per germline, CDR1 SEHNR and CDR2 FQNEAQ (reference sequence). This CDR3 spans 14 amino acids. CDR3 DNA (partial): TGTGCCAGCAGCTTGGGCGCTTTAGCAGATACG. Translating gives CASSLGALADT. The whole CDR3 is CASSLGALADTQYF. Together with reference TRBV7-9 and TRBJ2-3, the CDR3 gives the full variable domain: DTGVSQNPRHKITKRGQNVTFRCDPISEHNRLYWYRQTLGQGPEFLTYFQNEAQLEKSRLLSDRFSAERPKGSFSTLEIQRTEQGDSAMYLCASSLGALADTQYFGPGTRLTVL.

This clone was observed at least ten times. Read coverage stops 3 residues before the CDR3 terminus; the germline J gene supplies the remainder. The chain has TRBV7-9 and TRBJ2-4; D is possibly TRBD1 (6 bases). Trimming stripped 11 bases from V and 4 bases from J, with 12 bases between. Looked up from germline, CDR1 is SEHNR and CDR2 is FQNEAQ (reference sequence). The CDR3 is 12 residues long. The DNA read from the CDR3 is TGTGCCGTACGGACAGCTAAAAACATT. Translated: CAVRTAKNI. The entire CDR3 protein is CAVRTAKNIQYF.

This clone was seen at least ten times. The read gets to within 3 residues of the CDR3 end, and the germline J gene fills in the rest. The same CDR3 can be traced to other DNA sequences in this sample. This chain connects TRBV6-1 to TRBJ2-6, with D uncertain. Germline CDR1 and CDR2: MNHNS and SASEGT. CDR3 length: 15 amino acids. Trimming removed 4 bases from V and 0 bases from J, with 7 bases in between. The CDR3 sequence is CASSVYSSGANVLTF. Partial CDR3 DNA: TGTGCCAGCAGTGTATATAGCTCTGGGGCCAACGTC.

This clone was recorded many times. The read falls 3 residues short of the CDR3 end, and the missing part is taken from the germline J gene. The chain recombines TRBV7-2 with TRBJ1-1; maybe TRBD1 (5 bases). In germline, CDR1 is SGHTA, CDR2 FQGNSA. The CDR3 runs to 15 residues. Trimming cost V 5 bases and J 0 bases, with 13 bases left between them. The CDR3: CASSPPGLMNTEAFF. The part of the CDR3 DNA that was read is TGTGCCAGCAGCCCCCCGGGACTGATGAACACTGAA.

This clone was seen a handful of times. The sequence runs out 3 residues before the end of the CDR3; the remainder is reconstructed from the germline J gene. This chain connects TRBV6-4 to TRBJ1-2, with TRBD1 identical over 9 bases. V lost 6 bases to trimming and J lost 4 bases; unmatched junction nucleotides: 3. This CDR3 has 13 residues. Germline V CDR1 and CDR2: MRHNA, SNTAGT. Partial CDR3 DNA: TGTGCCAGCAGACGACAGGGGGGCTATGGC. This sequence encodes CASRRQGGYG. Given in full, the CDR3 is CASRRQGGYGYTF.

A remark on this clone: The sequenced fragment ends 3 residues before the CDR3 boundary, so the rest is inferred from the germline J gene. The chain has TRBV7-2 and TRBJ2-7; D may be TRBD1 (5 bases). V lost 3 bases and J lost 3, with 12 bases in between. The CDR3 spans 14 residues. Germline assignment: CDR1 SGHTA and CDR2 FQGNSA. The DNA read from the CDR3 is TGTGCCAGCAGCTTGGGGTTCAGGGACTACGAG. Translation: CASSLGFRDYE. The complete CDR3 reads CASSLGFRDYEQYF.

On this clone: Coverage ceases 3 residues before the CDR3 finishes, and the germline J gene fills in the end. The chain joins TRBV7-3 to TRBJ1-2; D is possibly TRBD1 (6 bases). The CDR3 contains 15 residues. CDR1 and CDR2 from the germline V gene are SGHTA and FQGTGA. V lost 5 bases to trimming and J lost 4 bases, with 17 bases between them. CDR3 region: CASSQLGQNSYGYTF. The sequenced CDR3 bases are TGTGCCAGCAGCCAGCTGGGACAAAACTCCTATGGC. Variable domain in full (rest from reference TRBV7-3 and TRBJ1-2): GAGVSQTPSNKVTEKGKYVELRCDPISGHTALYWYRQSLGQGPEFLIYFQGTGAADDSGLPNDRFFAVRPEGSVSTLKIQRTERGDSAVYLCASSQLGQNSYGYTFGSGTRLTVV.

This clone has a handful of counts. Coverage ceases 3 residues before the CDR3 finishes, and the germline J gene fills in the end. The chain uses TRBV20-1 and TRBJ2-5; TRBD2 agrees at 9 bases. The CDR3 covers 14 residues. V shed 6 bases and J 4 bases; nucleotides not matched to a gene: 9. Germline V lookup: CDR1 DFQATT, CDR2 SNEGSKA (reference sequence). The CDR3 protein is CSAPREGPRETQYF. CDR3 bases read: TGCAGTGCCCCGCGGGAGGGCCCTCGAGAGACC.

This clone was picked up many times. Read data end 3 residues before the CDR3 end; the end is taken from the germline J gene. The V gene is TRBV27, the J gene TRBJ1-5; D call uncertain. V lost 4 bases to trimming and J lost 0 bases, with 19 bases between them. Germline loops: CDR1 MNHEY, CDR2 SMNVEV (reference sequence). This CDR3 comprises 18 residues. CDR3 region: CASSSTRWRQHSNQPQHF. The CDR3 bases that were read are TGTGCCAGCAGTTCAACCCGGTGGAGACAACATAGCAATCAGCCC.

This clone was counted ten times or more. Read data end 3 residues before the CDR3 end; the end is taken from the germline J gene. The chain couples TRBV11-3 to TRBJ2-3, with D unclear. Trimming shortened V by 1 base and J by 1 base, and 6 bases separated the two germline ends. Germline V CDR1 and CDR2: SGHNT, YENEEA. The CDR3 has 14 amino acids. The sequenced part of the CDR3 DNA is TGTGCCAGCAGCTTAGGGCTGGGCACAGATACG. It translates to CASSLGLGTDT. The full CDR3 protein is CASSLGLGTDTQYF.

This clone was found many times. The read gets to within 3 residues of the CDR3 end, and the germline J gene fills in the rest. The chain recombines TRBV2 with TRBJ2-1; a possible D gene is TRBD1 (5 bases). CDR1 is SNHLY, CDR2 FYNNEI, per germline. The CDR3 is 11 amino acids. The V end was cut by 8 bases, the J end by 9 bases, with 11 bases between. Partial CDR3 DNA: TGTGCCAGCGAGCAGGGCGGTGAG. Translating gives CASEQGGE. The entire CDR3 protein is CASEQGGEQFF.

To note about this clone: The sequence runs out 3 residues before the end of the CDR3; the remainder is reconstructed from the germline J gene. J is TRBJ2-5 and V is TRBV19; 7 nucleotides align to TRBD1. The CDR3 is 17 residues long. Germline assignment: CDR1 LNHDA and CDR2 SQIVND (reference sequence). J gave up 5 bases and V 4 bases, and 16 bases lay outside the gene matches. CDR3 amino acids: CASSRGKNRGWGETQYF. The sequenced CDR3 bases are TGTGCCAGTAGTAGGGGGAAAAACAGGGGCTGGGGGGAGACC.

This clone is medium-sized within its sample. Read sequence stops 3 residues before the CDR3 end, and the germline J gene provides the missing end. This rearrangement joins TRBV2 to TRBJ1-6; D gene ambiguous. The CDR3 consists of 14 residues. Germline lookup yields CDR1 SNHLY and CDR2 FYNNEI. Between the trimmed V and J ends, which lost 3 bases and 9 bases, there was a span of 12 bases. CDR3 sequence: CASSESGNGSPLHF. The CDR3 bases that were read are TGTGCCAGCAGTGAGTCGGGGAACGGTTCACCC.

The table lists this clone with a few counts. With the read ending 3 residues before the CDR3 end, the germline J gene is used to fill in that end. V gene TRBV5-6 combines with J gene TRBJ2-7; tentative D call: TRBD1 (6 bases). CDR1 is SGHDT, CDR2 YYEEEE, per germline. This CDR3 region has 15 residues. The germline V and J ends were trimmed by 4 bases and 6 bases, with 20 bases remaining between them. Partial CDR3 DNA: TGTGCCAGCAGCAGGCAGGGGTTAGCAAAGGGCGAG. Translation gives CASSRQGLAKGE. The CDR3 reads in full as CASSRQGLAKGEQYF.

As to this clone: The junction does not match germline at one end; this may be a read error. The observed sequence ends 3 residues before the CDR3 terminus, with the missing tail filled in from the germline J gene. The chain links TRBV7-2 to TRBJ2-2; no definite D call. The CDR3 covers 13 residues. CDR1 and CDR2 from the germline V gene are SGHTA and FQGNSA. CDR3 region: CASTLGLSGELFF. CDR3 bases read: TGTGCCAGCACCTTAGGGCTTTCCGGGGAG.

Details on this clone: Read sequence stops 3 residues before the CDR3 end, and the germline J gene provides the missing end. The chain is built from TRBV18 and TRBJ2-3, with a weak D call TRBD1 (5 bases). Trimming shortened V by 2 bases and J by 5 bases, and 11 bases separated the two germline ends. In germline, CDR1 is KGHSH, CDR2 LQKENI. This CDR3 is 14 amino acids long. Incomplete CDR3 DNA: TGTGCCAGCTCACCAAAGGCCAGGGAAGATACG. This codes for CASSPKAREDT. In full, the CDR3 is CASSPKAREDTQYF.

This clone was recorded many times. The CDR3 end is not reached by the read, which stops 3 residues before it; the germline J gene fills it in. V and J are TRBV10-1 and TRBJ1-1, with TRBD1 identical over 11 bases. Trimming took 9 bases from V and 0 from J; bases not matched to a gene: 15. The CDR3 loop spans 18 amino acids. Per the germline V gene, CDR1 is WNHNN and CDR2 is SYGVQD (reference sequence). The part of the CDR3 DNA that was read is TGCGCCAGGGAGGGACAGGGGGATGCGGGGTTTATGAACACTGAA. This codes for CAREGQGDAGFMNTE. The full CDR3 reads CAREGQGDAGFMNTEAFF.